Sequencing of this T cell receptor beta chain was carried out in a study of OX40 agonist ivuxolimab in advanced cancers. Overall study context: At about 82% male, the cohort had a mean age of 60 years, ranging from about 23 to 80.

CDR3 size: 14 residues. Trimming pared 0 bases from V and 3 bases from J, leaving 6 bases between. Germline lookup yields CDR1 SGHTA and CDR2 FQGNSA. Data came from immunoSEQ multiplex PCR; TCRdb stores just in-frame clones and leaves some out. This table holds approximately 90,000 clones, around 90% found once. Specimen: CD4+ or CD8+ T cells sorted from blood, collected in a trial of the OX40 agonist ivuxolimab. The TCR comes from an adult with an advanced solid tumor such as melanoma, head and neck, liver or kidney cancer. The chain couples TRBV7-2 to TRBJ1-5; D is unresolved. CDR3 protein: CASSLAGFNQPQHF. In nucleotides, the CDR3 is TGTGCCAGCAGCTTAGCTGGATTCAATCAGCCCCAGCATTTT. The variable domain in full, with the rest retrieved from reference TRBV7-2 and TRBJ1-5, is GAGVSQSPSNKVTEKGKDVELRCDPISGHTALYWYRQSLGQGLEFLIYFQGNSAPDKSGLPSDRFSAERTGGSVSTLTIQRTQQEDSAVYLCASSLAGFNQPQHFGDGTRLSIL.